This TCR beta chain is drawn from a study of T cell responses to AZD1222 COVID-19 vaccine. Study results and limitations: Spike as a whole was targeted by vaccine-associated CD4 TCRs, dominant at 160-218 and 743-854. Only 5 to 7 individuals given AZD1222 were seropositive at baseline. There were repertoire samples only from the period after the peak T cell response.

Repertoires were generated with immunoSEQ multiplex PCR, while TCRdb's copy carries only in-frame clones and drops some. The data hold 150,000 or so clones, with approximately 90% observed a single time. As concerns this clone: Its specificity is unknown.

The clonotype was recovered from an adult in good health. Sequencing used peripheral blood, obtained on day 0 of AZD1222 vaccination.

This CDR3 reads CASSTTPGPNTGELFF. CDR3 DNA sequence: TGTGCCAGCAGTACTACTCCGGGACCGAACACCGGGGAGCTGTTTTTT. This rearrangement joins TRBV6-2 or TRBV6-3 to TRBJ2-2; D may match TRBD1 or TRBD2 (5 bases each). In germline, CDR1 is MNHEY, CDR2 SVGEGT. V was shortened by 5 bases and J by 0 bases, with 13 bases between the two germline ends. The CDR3 consists of 16 residues.